The 27 T cell receptor beta chains listed next were all sequenced from one sample in a study of control samples from healthy donors and cancer patients (dated by TCRdb to 2020 to 2022). Libraries were made using the immunoSEQ multiplex PCR assay. TCRdb retrieved this table from immuneACCESS and kept in-frame rearrangements only. Not all clones are present; in checked studies, unresolved V genes account for under half, and no reason is known for the remainder. This sample holds just under 100,000 clones; 90% to 95% were observed only once. The ten largest account for more than 7% of the sample. Sequencing was performed on blood. The receptor source for this set is a man between 18 and 35 years old in good health.

The rearrangement links TRBV6-6 to TRBJ1-6, with TRBD1 identical over 8 bases. The V gene's germline CDR1 is MNHNY and CDR2 SVGAGI (reference sequence). V shed 5 bases and J 4 bases; nucleotides not matched to a gene: 10. This CDR3 region has 17 residues. This CDR3 is CASSRRTGPPYNSPLHF. The DNA of the CDR3 is TGTGCCAGCAGTCGACGGACAGGGCCACCTTATAATTCACCCCTCCACTTT.

J is TRBJ2-7 and V is TRBV5-6; no clear D. V was trimmed by 1 base and J by 0 bases, leaving 8 bases between them. Per germline, CDR1 SGHDT and CDR2 YYEEEE. The CDR3 spans 14 residues. The CDR3 bases are TGTGCCAGCAGCTTGATCGCGGCCTCCTACGAGCAGTACTTC. This sequence encodes CASSLIAASYEQYF. Based on the CDR3 plus reference TRBV5-6 and TRBJ2-7, the full variable domain is DAGVTQSPTHLIKTRGQQVTLRCSPKSGHDTVSWYQQALGQGPQFIFQYYEEEERQRGNFPDRFSGHQFPNYSSELNVNALLLGDSALYLCASSLIAASYEQYFGPGTRLTVT.

The genes are TRBV27 and TRBJ1-1, with D uncertain. The germline gives CDR1 MNHEY, CDR2 SMNVEV (reference sequence). Deletions cut 2 bases from V and 5 bases from J, with 9 bases between. The CDR3 is made up of 13 amino acids. CDR3 protein: CASSLVPKTEAFF. Written as DNA, the CDR3 is TGTGCCAGCAGTTTAGTACCTAAGACTGAAGCTTTCTTT.

The gene calls are TRBV2 and TRBJ2-2; a weak D match, TRBD1 (7 bases). V gave up 5 bases and J gave up 5 bases, with 15 bases separating them. The germline V gene encodes CDR1 SNHLY and CDR2 FYNNEI. The CDR3 runs to 15 residues. The CDR3 DNA reads TGTGCCAGCAGTCTAGGACAGGCGGGGACCGGGGAGCTGTTTTTT. This translates into CASSLGQAGTGELFF. The full variable domain, with the rest looked up from reference TRBV2 and TRBJ2-2, is EPEVTQTPSHQVTQMGQEVILRCVPISNHLYFYWYRQILGQKVEFLVSFYNNEISEKSEIFDDQFSVERPDGSNFTLKIRSTKLEDSAMYFCASSLGQAGTGELFFGEGSRLTVL.

The chain has TRBV9 and TRBJ2-2, with D possibly being TRBD2 (6 bases). Germline loops: CDR1 SGDLS, CDR2 YYNGEE. This CDR3 has 15 amino acids. V dropped 4 bases and J dropped 7 bases, with 17 bases sitting between them. DNA for the CDR3: TGTGCCAGCAGCCCTGGCGGGGTGGGAGTCGGGGAGCTGTTTTTT. Residues: CASSPGGVGVGELFF.

V and J are TRBV4-1 and TRBJ1-2; maybe TRBD1 (6 bases). The V and J ends lost 4 bases and 1 base respectively, with 22 bases between them. The CDR3 has 18 residues. The germline CDR1 and CDR2 sequences are MGHRA and YSYEKL. CDR3 nucleotide sequence: TGCGCCAGCAGCCCTAGACAGGAGCACAACCAGATTAACTATGGCTACACCTTC. As protein: CASSPRQEHNQINYGYTF.

The chain joins TRBV13 to TRBJ2-3, with D hard to call. The V gene lost 5 bases and the J gene lost 5 bases, with 11 bases spanning the gap. CDR3 size: 13 residues. Germline CDR1 is PRHDT and CDR2 is FYEKMQ (reference sequence). Here the CDR3 DNA reads TGTGCCAGCAGCCCCCGTCGTGAAGATACGCAGTATTTT. Amino acid sequence: CASSPRREDTQYF.

The rearrangement joins TRBV18 to TRBJ2-5; TRBD2 aligns across 8 bases. V lost 3 bases and J lost 7; bases outside the gene matches: 22. Germline-derived CDR1 and CDR2 are KGHSH and LQKENI. The CDR3 totals 19 residues. For the CDR3, the DNA is TGTGCCAGCTCACCTACTGTTGGTCTGGCGGGAGGCCAAACGGGGACCCAGTACTTC. It is translated as CASSPTVGLAGGQTGTQYF.

This sequence joins TRBV5-4 and TRBJ2-3, with TRBD2 matching 9 bases. The CDR3 has 12 residues. Germline V gene sequence: CDR1 SGHNT, CDR2 YYREEE (reference sequence). Trimming cost V 7 bases and J 6 bases; bases outside gene matches: 3. Here the CDR3 reads CASGTSFDTQYF. The CDR3 DNA sequence: TGTGCCAGCGGGACTAGCTTCGATACGCAGTATTTT.

The CDR3 DNA reads TGTGCCAGCTCACCGGGACAGGGAAGAGGCTACACCTTC. This encodes CASSPGQGRGYTF. The chain has TRBV18 and TRBJ1-2; 9 bases map to TRBD1. CDR3 length: 13 residues. V trimming: 3 bases; J trimming: 8 bases; junction bases outside the gene matches: 4. Germline CDR1 is KGHSH and CDR2 is LQKENI.

The gene calls are TRBV6-5 and TRBJ1-2; 8 bases are a match to TRBD1. CDR1 and CDR2 from the germline V gene are MNHEY and SVGAGI. The CDR3 consists of 15 residues. With V trimmed by 0 bases and J by 2 bases, 2 bases remained unmatched. CDR3 sequence reads: CASSYSQGGNYGYTF. The DNA of the CDR3 is TGTGCCAGCAGTTACTCACAGGGGGGAAACTATGGCTACACCTTC.

DNA for the CDR3: TGTGCCAGCAGCCAAGTCGCAGGGAGGGCGAACACCGGGGAGCTGTTTTTT. Translating it yields CASSQVAGRANTGELFF. V gene TRBV4-2 combines with J gene TRBJ2-2, with TRBD2 matching over 7 bases. With 1 base clipped from V and 0 bases from J, the junction kept 5 bases outside the gene matches. This CDR3 region has 17 residues. Per the germline V gene, CDR1 is LGHNA and CDR2 is YNFKEQ.

The chain joins TRBV7-2 to TRBJ1-6, with D possibly being TRBD1 (5 bases). V was cut by 7 bases and J by 0 bases, with 13 bases left in between. The CDR3 runs 16 residues. CDR1 and CDR2 from the germline V gene are SGHTA and FQGNSA. The CDR3 reads CASNWGGSSYNSPLHF. The CDR3 coding sequence is TGTGCCAGCAACTGGGGGGGAAGCTCCTATAATTCACCCCTCCACTTT.

The rearrangement joins TRBV2 to TRBJ2-1; 9 bases are shared with TRBD2. V trimming: 5 bases; J trimming: 7 bases; junction bases outside the gene matches: 12. There are 16 residues in the CDR3. CDR1 SNHLY and CDR2 FYNNEI come from the germline V gene. CDR3 DNA sequence: TGTGCCAGCAGTTCCCGCGGGGGGGCCCTACAGAATGAGCAGTTCTTC. It encodes CASSSRGGALQNEQFF.

The V gene is TRBV2, the J gene TRBJ1-1, with D possibly matching TRBD1 (5 bases). The CDR3 contains 13 residues. Germline V gives CDR1 SNHLY, CDR2 FYNNEI. V gave up 10 bases and J gave up 4 bases, with 16 bases separating them. The CDR3 sequence is CANPGPGTTEAFF. As DNA, the CDR3 is TGTGCCAACCCGGGCCCAGGGACCACTGAAGCTTTCTTT.

Relative to its sample, this clone is medium-sized (0.01 to 0.1%). The J gene is TRBJ1-5, the V gene TRBV5-7; TRBD1 might be the D (6 bases). TRBV5-7 is filed as an ORF, its function uncertain. The CDR3 has 14 residues. Trimming removed 3 bases at V and 2 bases at J, with 9 bases between. The chain's CDR3 is CASSSGQRNQPQHF. The CDR3 region has the DNA TGTGCCAGCAGCTCCGGACAGCGCAATCAGCCCCAGCATTTT.

The chain employs TRBV30 and TRBJ2-7; D remains ambiguous. The V and J ends lost 0 bases and 6 bases respectively, with 12 bases between them. CDR1 is GTSNPN, CDR2 SVGIG, per germline (reference sequence). The CDR3 is made up of 13 amino acids. CDR3 nucleotide sequence: TGTGCCTGGAGTGTACTGGCGTCAGGCGAGCAGTACTTC. Translation gives CAWSVLASGEQYF.

V is TRBV19 and J is TRBJ1-5; D unresolved. Per germline, CDR1 LNHDA and CDR2 SQIVND (reference sequence). There are 14 residues in the CDR3. V was trimmed by 7 bases and J by 6 bases, leaving 16 bases between them. CDR3 region: CASNPQSSAQPQHF. The CDR3 region has the DNA TGTGCCAGTAATCCCCAATCCTCGGCTCAGCCCCAGCATTTT.

The V gene is TRBV27, the J gene TRBJ1-1, with unresolved D. The CDR3 runs 15 residues. CDR1 and CDR2 (germline): MNHEY, SMNVEV (reference sequence). V gave up 3 bases and J gave up 0 bases, with 11 bases separating them. CDR3 in DNA: TGTGCCAGCAGTTTGGGTCCAGCCCTGAACACTGAAGCTTTCTTT. This translates into CASSLGPALNTEAFF.

The chain carries TRBV27 and TRBJ1-1, with 8 bases that match TRBD1. J lost 1 base, V lost 6 bases, and 4 bases had no gene match. The CDR3 extends over 14 amino acids. CDR1 is MNHEY and CDR2 is SMNVEV in the germline V gene (reference sequence). DNA of the CDR3: TGTGCCAGCAGGCCAGGGGGCTGGAACACTGAAGCTTTCTTT. It yields the protein CASRPGGWNTEAFF.

In this sample, this clone turned up a few times. The V gene is TRBV18, the J gene TRBJ1-1; 9 nucleotides match TRBD1. Germline V gives CDR1 KGHSH, CDR2 LQKENI. The CDR3 consists of 15 residues. V was clipped by 6 bases and J by 7 bases; unmatched bases: 12. In DNA, the CDR3 is TGTGCCAGCTCCCCCGGGACAGGGACTTTCGGTGAAGCTTTCTTT. It yields the protein CASSPGTGTFGEAFF.

The rearrangement uses TRBV4-1 and TRBJ1-4, with no clear D. This CDR3 is built from 15 residues. Germline CDR1 reads MGHRA; CDR2 reads YSYEKL. V lost 4 bases and J lost 7, with 16 bases in between. The CDR3 spells CASSLMSSWGEKLFF. For the CDR3, the DNA is TGCGCCAGCAGCCTCATGAGTTCCTGGGGTGAAAAACTGTTTTTT.

The CDR3 sequence: CASRSTRGIWYEQYF. In nucleotides, the CDR3 is TGTGCCAGCAGATCCACACGGGGGATTTGGTACGAGCAGTACTTC. The V gene is TRBV6-5, the J gene TRBJ2-7, with D possibly being TRBD2 (6 bases). Between the trimmed V and J ends, which lost 6 bases and 4 bases, there was a span of 19 bases. Germline assignment: CDR1 MNHEY and CDR2 SVGAGI. The CDR3 runs to 15 residues.

The chain couples TRBV2 to TRBJ2-1; maybe TRBD1 (5 bases). Germline V gene data show CDR1 as SNHLY and CDR2 as FYNNEI. The CDR3 has 13 residues. V lost 3 bases to trimming and J lost 9 bases, with 12 bases between them. For the CDR3, the DNA is TGTGCCAGCAGTGAGGGTAGGGGAACTGAGCAGTTCTTC. Translating it yields CASSEGRGTEQFF.

The CDR3: CASSESRWGNQPQHF. The CDR3 nucleotides are TGTGCCAGCAGTGAGTCCAGGTGGGGCAATCAGCCCCAGCATTTT. The rearrangement joins TRBV2 to TRBJ1-5; D unresolved. V shed 3 bases and J shed 2 bases, with 11 bases lying between them. CDR1 is SNHLY, CDR2 FYNNEI, per germline. The CDR3 loop spans 15 amino acids.

The table lists this clone with a count of one. The chain uses TRBV10-1 and TRBJ1-1; D call uncertain. V was trimmed by 4 bases and J by 3 bases, leaving 9 bases between them. The CDR3 is made up of 13 amino acids. Germline-derived CDR1 and CDR2 are WNHNN and SYGVQD (reference sequence). CDR3 amino acids: CASSGPLYTEAFF. DNA for the CDR3: TGCGCCAGCAGTGGGCCCCTATACACTGAAGCTTTCTTT.

This sequence joins TRBV5-1 and TRBJ2-2; D perhaps matches TRBD2 (5 bases). Germline V lookup: CDR1 SGHRS, CDR2 YFSETQ. Trimming left V 4 bases short and J 1 base short, with 11 bases between. There are 15 residues in the CDR3. CDR3 in amino acids: CASSVTRMNTGELFF. As DNA, the CDR3 is TGCGCCAGCAGCGTAACTAGGATGAACACCGGGGAGCTGTTTTTT.